This T cell receptor (beta chain) appears in the sequencing data of a study of metastatic and nonmetastatic thyroid tumors. A note on this clone: Its matching antigen is unknown. A much more abundant neighbour one base away suggests this may be a read error. Other nucleotide sequences in the sample specify the same CDR3.

Before thyroid surgery, none of the patients had received any treatment. Per the original data handling: Across clinicopathological groups, CDR3 differences served as the basis for building a distant-metastasis classifier for papillary thyroid cancer. TCRdb re-called the PCR reads with MiXCR. Here the V and J calls rest on TCRdb's processing, not on the authors' analysis. The sample includes some 11,000 clones, 32% of them seen just once. Germline lookup yields CDR1 SGHDT and CDR2 YYEEEE. This CDR3 contains 14 residues. Whole-study results and caveats: A significant increase in TCR beta diversity was reportedly seen in malignant thyroid tumors relative to benign nodules, in blood and tumor.

Sequenced: tumor tissue. This chain links TRBV5-6 with TRBJ1-2; a possible D gene is TRBD1 (6 bases). The TCR comes from a female donor with papillary thyroid cancer or a benign thyroid nodule (not recorded which). Some clones in this sample may be carry-over from other donors' samples. As DNA, the CDR3 is TGTGCAAGCAGGGACCGGACAGCCCGAGGGGGCTACACCTTC. This sequence encodes CASRDRTARGGYTF.